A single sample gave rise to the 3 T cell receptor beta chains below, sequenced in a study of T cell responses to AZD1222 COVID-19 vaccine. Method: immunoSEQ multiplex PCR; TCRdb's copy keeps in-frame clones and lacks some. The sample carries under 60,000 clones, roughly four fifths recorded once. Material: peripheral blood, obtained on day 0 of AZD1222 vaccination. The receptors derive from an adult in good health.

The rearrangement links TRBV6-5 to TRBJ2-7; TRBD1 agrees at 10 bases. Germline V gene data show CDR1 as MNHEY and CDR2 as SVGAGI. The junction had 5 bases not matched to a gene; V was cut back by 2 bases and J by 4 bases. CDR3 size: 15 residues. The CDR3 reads CASSYRQGAQYEQYF. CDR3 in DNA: TGTGCCAGCAGTTACCGACAGGGGGCGCAATACGAGCAGTACTTC.

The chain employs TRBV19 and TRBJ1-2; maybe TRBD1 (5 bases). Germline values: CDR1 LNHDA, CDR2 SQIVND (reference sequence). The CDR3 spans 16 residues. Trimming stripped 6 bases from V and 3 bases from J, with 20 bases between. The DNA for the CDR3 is TGTGCCAGTAGCCCTCGGGGGACTAGAGTTGACTATGGCTACACCTTC. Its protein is CASSPRGTRVDYGYTF.

CDR3 coding DNA: TGCGCCAGCAGCTTGGAGACAGGGCTTTTGTCCGAGCAGTACTTC. Its protein is CASSLETGLLSEQYF. The chain has TRBV5-1 and TRBJ2-7, with 7 bases fitting TRBD1. Germline V gives CDR1 SGHRS, CDR2 YFSETQ. V trimming: 0 bases; J trimming: 6 bases; junction bases outside the gene matches: 9. This CDR3 comprises 15 residues.